Here is one T cell receptor (beta chain) with its context. The antigen is undetermined. PCR amplification relied on 60 Vbeta primers (plus 13 Jbeta primers). Libraries were prepared by immunoSEQ multiplex PCR; TCRdb keeps only in-frame clonotypes and omits some of them. In the table there are 90,000 to 150,000 clones, roughly 63% of which are singletons. This entry belongs to a study of cytomegalovirus exposure and HLA in healthy donors. Study-wide results and limits: The authors enumerated roughly 180 TCR beta chains as linked to cytomegalovirus. One variant, a missense change in DCLRE1C, was linked in a later analysis to TCR beta V- and J-gene trimming.

The TCR sequence derives from a man in his forties or fifties in good health and CMV-seropositive. The sequencing sample was made of PBMCs.

The CDR3 DNA is TGTGCCAGCAGCGTAGAGGCGGGGGACCTAATTTCGGATACGCAGTATTTT. Translation: CASSVEAGDLISDTQYF. V and J are TRBV9 and TRBJ2-3, with 7 bases that match TRBD2. With V trimmed by 0 bases and J by 6 bases, 13 bases remained unmatched. Germline V gene lookup returns CDR1 SGDLS and CDR2 YYNGEE. The CDR3 loop spans 17 amino acids.